Listed here is a single TCR beta chain. The antigen is undetermined. This sample was included in a study of identical twins. The study, taken as a whole, reports: Cross-sectional statistics underpinned the conclusions; the same donors were not followed. Excess sharing by twins proved weaker in beta out-of-frame sequences.

Trimming took off 3 bases at V and 2 bases at J, with 13 bases between the two ends. CDR1 DFQATT and CDR2 SNEGSKA come from the germline V gene (reference sequence). The CDR3 contains 14 residues. Healthy Caucasian donors formed the entire cohort. One entry per CDR3 protein, called by TCRdb with MiXCR from the 5' RACE reads. The repertoire holds 1.5 million to 2 million distinct CDR3 sequences, with roughly a third as singletons. Sequences were obtained from cord blood. The clonotype comes from a newborn girl in good health. The V gene is TRBV20-1, the J gene TRBJ1-2; TRBD1 is a possible D gene (5 bases). DNA of the CDR3: TGCAGTGCTAGTGCCCCCCAGGGAAACTATGGCTACACCTTC. Translated: CSASAPQGNYGYTF.